This T cell receptor (beta chain) was identified during a study of T cell responses to AZD1222 COVID-19 vaccine. The V end was cut by 1 base, the J end by 6 bases, with 8 bases between. Germline V gives CDR1 SGHTA, CDR2 FQGNSA. The CDR3 sequence is 13 residues long. Sequencing used immunoSEQ multiplex PCR; TCRdb keeps in-frame clones, though not all of them. The table shows some 160,000 clones, with around 88% occurring only once. This receptor was taken from an adult who received the AZD1222 COVID-19 vaccine. The chain employs TRBV7-2 and TRBJ2-3; a possible D gene is TRBD2 (5 bases). Sequenced material: peripheral blood, taken 28 days after the second AZD1222 dose. CDR3 residues: CASSLVGADTQYF. CDR3 coding DNA: TGTGCCAGCAGCTTAGTGGGAGCCGATACGCAGTATTTT.